This T cell receptor (beta chain) appears in the sequencing data of a study of T cell changes during pregnancy in multiple sclerosis. The assay was immunoSEQ multiplex PCR, and TCRdb's table has in-frame clones only and misses some. The data show tens of thousands of clones, more than 85% seen once. With 4 bases clipped from V and 16 bases from J, the junction kept 16 bases outside the gene matches. The germline gives CDR1 SGHTA, CDR2 FQGNSA. The CDR3 runs 14 residues. Sample: peripheral blood, taken in the third trimester of pregnancy. The receptor comes from a female donor with multiple sclerosis, enrolled in a pregnancy study. This chain connects TRBV7-2 to TRBJ2-1, with TRBD2 matching over 7 bases. As DNA, the CDR3 is TGTGCCAGCAGCTCGGGTGGGCAGACTAGCAACACATTCTTC. It translates to CASSSGGQTSNTFF. Combining the CDR3 with reference TRBV7-2 and TRBJ2-1 gives the whole variable domain GAGVSQSPSNKVTEKGKDVELRCDPISGHTALYWYRQSLGQGLEFLIYFQGNSAPDKSGLPSDRFSAERTGGSVSTLTIQRTQQEDSAVYLCASSSGGQTSNTFFGPGTRLTVL.